The sample holds many counts of the clone carrying this T cell receptor (beta chain). The data are from a study of CD8+CD57+ T cells in acquired aplastic anemia. With 3 bases removed from V and 3 bases from J, the gap between germline ends came to 14 bases. Germline V gives CDR1 LNHDA, CDR2 SQIVND (reference sequence). CDR3 length equals 15 residues. Patients selected for sequencing had displayed CD8+CD57+ cell expansion by flow cytometry. For CDR3 and TCR beta VDJ profiling, genomic DNA was the template used. TCRdb recomputed calls from the reads with MiXCR, one row per CDR3 protein. The data contain a few hundred thousand distinct CDR3 sequences, around 32% of them seen just once; the ten biggest clones take up under 0.95%.

The TCR originated in a human donor with aplastic anemia. The sequenced sample consisted of sorted CD4+, CD8+, or CD8+CD57+ T cells (not recorded which) from PBMCs. The rearrangement joins TRBV19 to TRBJ1-2; D might be TRBD1 (5 bases). DNA of the CDR3: TGTGCCAGTAGTATTATAGCAGGGAGTTACTATGGCTACACCTTC. This translates into CASSIIAGSYYGYTF. The whole variable domain, filled in from reference TRBV19 and TRBJ1-2, reads DGGITQSPKYLFRKEGQNVTLSCEQNLNHDAMYWYRQDPGQGLRLIYYSQIVNDFQKGDIAEGYSVSREKKESFPLTVTSAQKNPTAFYLCASSIIAGSYYGYTFGSGTRLTVV.